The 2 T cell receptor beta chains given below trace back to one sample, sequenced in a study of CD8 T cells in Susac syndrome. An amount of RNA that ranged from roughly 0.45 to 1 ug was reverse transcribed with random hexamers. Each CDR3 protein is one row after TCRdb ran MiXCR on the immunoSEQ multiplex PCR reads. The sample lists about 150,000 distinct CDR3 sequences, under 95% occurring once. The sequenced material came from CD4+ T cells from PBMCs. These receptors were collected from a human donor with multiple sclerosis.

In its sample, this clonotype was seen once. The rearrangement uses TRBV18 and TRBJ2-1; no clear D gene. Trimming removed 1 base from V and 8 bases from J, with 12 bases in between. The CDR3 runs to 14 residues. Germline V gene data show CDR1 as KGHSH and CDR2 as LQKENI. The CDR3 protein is CASSPLAAGDEQFF. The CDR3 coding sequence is TGTGCCAGCTCACCACTGGCGGCCGGCGATGAGCAGTTCTTC.

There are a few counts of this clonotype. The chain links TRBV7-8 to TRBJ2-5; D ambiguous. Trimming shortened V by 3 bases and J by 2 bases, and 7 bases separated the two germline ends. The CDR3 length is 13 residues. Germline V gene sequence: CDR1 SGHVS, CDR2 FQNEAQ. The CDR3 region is CASSLAPQETQYF. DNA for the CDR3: TGTGCCAGCAGCTTGGCGCCTCAAGAGACCCAGTACTTC. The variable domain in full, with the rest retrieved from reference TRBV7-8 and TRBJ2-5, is GAGVSQSPRYKVAKRGQDVALRCDPISGHVSLFWYQQALGQGPEFLTYFQNEAQLDKSGLPSDRFFAERPEGSVSTLKIQRTQQEDSAVYLCASSLAPQETQYFGPGTRLLVL.